The 29 T cell receptor beta chains presented below share a single source sample, sequenced in a study of blood T cells in healthy people across ages. It was with a sample-barcoded 5' primer and a J-beta primer mix that a second PCR of roughly 7 to 12 cycles was run. MiXCR was run by TCRdb on the 5' RACE reads, yielding one entry per CDR3 protein. The sample contains about 1.4 million distinct CDR3 sequences, roughly 64% of which appear only once. Source material: blood. Receptor source: a young man in good health.

This clonotype was counted a few times. The chain couples TRBV29-1 to TRBJ2-3; 9 bases align to TRBD2. Germline CDR1 is SQVTM and CDR2 is ANQGSEA. Germline trimming cut 4 bases from V and 2 bases from J; bases unmatched to any gene: 19. The CDR3 spans 19 residues. DNA for the CDR3: TGCAGCGTTGTCCTCATAGCGGGGGCAGGGGCCACCCACACAGATACGCAGTATTTT. Encoded protein: CSVVLIAGAGATHTDTQYF.

As for this clonotype: An end of the junction does not agree with germline; a read error may underlie this. The chain couples TRBV7-9 to TRBJ2-1; possibly TRBD2 for D (6 bases). Germline values: CDR1 SEHNR, CDR2 FQNEAQ (reference sequence). This CDR3 has 15 amino acids. The CDR3 DNA reads TGTGCCAGCAGCTTAGGGGTTAGCGGTTGGAATGGGCAGTTCTTC. This sequence encodes CASSLGVSGWNGQFF. Full variable domain (missing parts from reference TRBV7-9 and TRBJ2-1): DTGVSQNPRHKITKRGQNVTFRCDPISEHNRLYWYRQTLGQGPEFLTYFQNEAQLEKSRLLSDRFSAERPKGSFSTLEIQRTEQGDSAMYLCASSLGVSGWNGQFFGPGTRLTVL.

V gene TRBV2 combines with J gene TRBJ2-3; TRBD2 agrees at 7 bases. CDR1 and CDR2 (germline): SNHLY, FYNNEI. V shed 6 bases, J shed 2 bases, and the junction held 8 bases outside the gene matches. CDR3 size: 15 residues. CDR3: CASSGLGDYTDTQYF. The DNA for the CDR3 is TGTGCCAGCAGCGGGTTAGGGGACTACACAGATACGCAGTATTTT.

This chain connects TRBV5-1 to TRBJ2-1; 10 bases agree with TRBD2. The CDR3 has 17 amino acids. V lost 2 bases and J lost 6; bases outside the gene matches: 11. CDR1 SGHRS and CDR2 YFSETQ come from the germline V gene. CDR3 bases: TGCGCCAGCAGCTTATTGAGCGGGAGGGGAGTCGGCAATGAGCAGTTCTTC. Amino acid sequence: CASSLLSGRGVGNEQFF. The full variable domain, in which reference TRBV5-1 and TRBJ2-1 provide the parts outside the CDR3, is KAGVTQTPRYLIKTRGQQVTLSCSPISGHRSVSWYQQTPGQGLQFLFEYFSETQRNKGNFPGRFSGRQFSNSRSEMNVSTLELGDSALYLCASSLLSGRGVGNEQFFGPGTRLTVL.

The chain carries TRBV4-3 and TRBJ2-3; D is undetermined. V was cut by 11 bases and J by 1 base, with 13 bases left in between. Germline-derived CDR1 and CDR2 are LGHNA and YSLEER. This CDR3 is 13 amino acids long. CDR3 nucleotide sequence: TGCGCCGGCTCGGCAGGAGGCACAGATACGCAGTATTTT. This encodes CAGSAGGTDTQYF.

The chain is built from TRBV10-3 and TRBJ2-1, with TRBD2 identical over 13 bases. CDR1 is ENHRY, CDR2 SYGVKD, per germline. The V gene end was trimmed by 8 bases and the J gene end by 2 bases; junction bases not matched to a gene: 0. The CDR3 contains 14 residues. In nucleotides, the CDR3 is TGTGCCATCGGACTAGCGGGGGCCTACAATGAGCAGTTCTTC. Its translation is CAIGLAGAYNEQFF.

This chain joins TRBV24-1 and TRBJ1-1; D not certain. Trimming shortened V by 3 bases and J by 8 bases, and 12 bases separated the two germline ends. CDR1 and CDR2 (germline): KGHDR, SFDVKD. The CDR3 spans 13 residues. The CDR3 reads CATSDHSAREAFF. CDR3 nucleotide sequence: TGTGCCACCAGTGATCACTCCGCCAGGGAAGCTTTCTTT.

The V gene is TRBV9, the J gene TRBJ1-2; TRBD1 agrees at 9 bases. The CDR3 is 15 amino acids. Per the germline V gene, CDR1 is SGDLS and CDR2 is YYNGEE. V lost 4 bases, J lost 2 bases, and 6 bases stayed unmatched. Written as DNA, the CDR3 is TGTGCCAGCAGCCTACCCGGGACAGGGAACTATGGCTACACCTTC. As protein: CASSLPGTGNYGYTF.

The CDR3 spells CASSLGRGRAPYEQYF. The CDR3, as DNA: TGTGCCAGCAGCTTAGGTCGCGGCAGGGCACCCTACGAGCAGTACTTC. The rearrangement joins TRBV7-9 to TRBJ2-7; a weak D match, TRBD1 (5 bases). The CDR3 consists of 16 residues. Trimming took 1 base from V and 2 from J, leaving 15 bases between them. Germline V gives CDR1 SEHNR, CDR2 FQNEAQ (reference sequence).

The V and J genes are TRBV25-1 and TRBJ2-5; the D gene is possibly TRBD1 (5 bases). Gene TRBJ2-7 matches the end of the DNA better, so the J call may be wrong. From germline, CDR1 is MGHDK and CDR2 SYGVNS. This CDR3 is built from 13 residues. Here the CDR3 reads CASSTAGNYEQYF. The CDR3 DNA is TGTGCCAGCAGTACGGCAGGGAACTACGAGCAGTACTTC.

The CDR3: CASSQAPEGGEQYF. CDR3 bases: TGTGCCAGCAGCCAAGCTCCGGAAGGGGGGGAGCAGTACTTC. This chain uses TRBV4-2 with TRBJ2-7; D may match TRBD1 or TRBD2 (6 bases each). Germline V gene sequence: CDR1 LGHNA, CDR2 YNFKEQ. The CDR3 covers 14 residues. The V gene lost 1 base and the J gene lost 7 bases, with 14 bases spanning the gap.

In this sample, this clonotype turned up a few times. V usage is TRBV4-3 and J usage is TRBJ2-5; TRBD2 aligns across 9 bases. CDR1 and CDR2 (germline): LGHNA, YSLEER. The CDR3 loop spans 18 amino acids. The V and J ends lost 0 bases and 11 bases, in that order; junction bases with no gene match: 19. DNA of the CDR3: TGCGCCAGCAGCCAAGATTCTATTCGCGGGGGGGCAGTGAGAGAGCAGTACTTC. It is translated as CASSQDSIRGGAVREQYF.

This clonotype was counted a few times. The chain is built from TRBV6-5 and TRBJ1-2, with unresolved D. Trimming cost V 0 bases and J 3 bases, with 11 bases left between them. This CDR3 has 15 residues. Germline V CDR1 and CDR2: MNHEY, SVGAGI. For the CDR3, the DNA is TGTGCCAGCAGTTACTCGACCAGACCCGACTATGGCTACACCTTC. Amino acid sequence: CASSYSTRPDYGYTF.

The chain couples TRBV27 to TRBJ1-2; D is unresolved. This CDR3 spans 16 amino acids. Germline V gene lookup returns CDR1 MNHEY and CDR2 SMNVEV (reference sequence). V lost 5 bases and J lost 4, with 20 bases in between. CDR3 DNA sequence: TGTGCCAGCAGTCTGATTCCGGGAAGCCAAATCTATGGCTACACCTTC. This codes for CASSLIPGSQIYGYTF.

This clonotype was picked up a small number of times. The V and J genes are TRBV14 and TRBJ2-3; D may correspond to TRBD1 or TRBD2 (5 bases each). This CDR3 is built from 15 residues. The germline V gene encodes CDR1 SGHDN and CDR2 FVKESK. With 4 bases removed from V and 2 bases from J, the gap between germline ends came to 13 bases. CDR3 DNA sequence: TGTGCCAGCAGCCTGAGGGGAGCCCACACAGATACGCAGTATTTT. As protein: CASSLRGAHTDTQYF.

The table lists this clonotype with a few counts. The V call is TRBV29-1, the J call TRBJ2-7; D remains unclear. Germline CDR1 SQVTM, CDR2 ANQGSEA. The CDR3 is 13 residues long. V was trimmed by 6 bases and J by 1 base, leaving 13 bases between them. In DNA, the CDR3 is TGCAGCGTCCCCGGGCCCTTTTCCTACGAGCAGTACTTC. Protein product: CSVPGPFSYEQYF.

V is TRBV29-1 and J is TRBJ2-4; tentative D call: TRBD1 (5 bases). Matching the DNA end better, TRBJ2-7 makes the J call doubtful. CDR3 length equals 13 residues. Germline V gene sequence: CDR1 SQVTM, CDR2 ANQGSEA. CDR3 sequence (DNA): TGCAGCGCAGCGACAGTTTATACCTACGAGCAGTACTTC. Encoded protein: CSAATVYTYEQYF.

V gene TRBV12-3 or TRBV12-4 combines with J gene TRBJ2-7; 11 nucleotides match TRBD1. Matching the DNA end better, TRBJ2-4 makes the J call doubtful. CDR3 length: 15 amino acids. In DNA form, the CDR3 reads TGTGCCAGCAGTTTGGACCGGGACAGGGGGGACATTCAGTACTTC. It yields the protein CASSLDRDRGDIQYF.

This clonotype has just a few counts. This chain links TRBV6-5 with TRBJ2-3; weak D call: TRBD2 (6 bases). Per the germline V gene, CDR1 is MNHEY and CDR2 is SVGAGI. The CDR3 spans 13 residues. Deletions cut 6 bases from V and 8 bases from J, with 15 bases between. In DNA form, the CDR3 reads TGTGCCAGCAGCCGGGACGGGGGAGGTACGCAGTATTTT. It codes for CASSRDGGGTQYF.

There are a few counts of this clonotype. J is TRBJ2-7 and V is TRBV5-1; D perhaps matches TRBD2 (5 bases). Trimming took 4 bases from V and 5 from J, leaving 10 bases between them. The CDR3 extends over 12 amino acids. CDR1 and CDR2 (germline): SGHRS, YFSETQ. The CDR3 is CASSPVGNEQYF. CDR3 bases: TGCGCCAGCAGCCCGGTCGGGAACGAGCAGTACTTC.

This clonotype was detected a few times. The chain carries TRBV7-9 and TRBJ1-2; 8 bases agree with TRBD1. Per germline, CDR1 SEHNR and CDR2 FQNEAQ (reference sequence). V shed 2 bases and J 4 bases; nucleotides not matched to a gene: 9. The CDR3 runs to 16 residues. Here the CDR3 reads CASSLPRTGPTYGYTF. DNA for the CDR3: TGTGCCAGCAGCTTACCCCGGACAGGGCCAACCTATGGCTACACCTTC.

The V gene is TRBV10-3, the J gene TRBJ1-1; D perhaps matches TRBD1 (6 bases). The V end lost 6 bases, the J end lost 5 bases, and 13 bases lay between the germline ends. The CDR3 is 13 amino acids. The germline CDR1 and CDR2 sequences are ENHRY and SYGVKD. The CDR3 bases are TGTGCCATCAGAACAGGGCTGCAGACTGAAGCTTTCTTT. This encodes CAIRTGLQTEAFF.

This clonotype has just one count. The J gene is TRBJ1-5, the V gene TRBV28; D is possibly TRBD1 (5 bases). Deletions cut 7 bases from V and 4 bases from J, with 14 bases between. The germline gives CDR1 MDHEN, CDR2 SYDVKM. The CDR3 consists of 14 residues. CDR3 sequence (DNA): TGTGCCAGCACCCTGGTGGCAGGGAATCAGCCCCAGCATTTT. It specifies CASTLVAGNQPQHF.

The chain uses TRBV4-1 and TRBJ2-7; 7 bases are shared with TRBD1. This CDR3 contains 16 residues. Germline CDR1 MGHRA, CDR2 YSYEKL. With V trimmed by 2 bases and J by 0 bases, 7 bases remained unmatched. The CDR3 nucleotides are TGCGCCAGCAGCCAAAAAGGGGGCGGTTCCTCCTACGAGCAGTACTTC. Translation gives CASSQKGGGSSYEQYF.

The chain carries TRBV20-1 and TRBJ1-1, with 7 bases that match TRBD1. In germline, CDR1 is DFQATT, CDR2 SNEGSKA (reference sequence). V gave up 3 bases and J gave up 10 bases; unmatched junction bases: 8. The length of the CDR3 is 12 residues. The CDR3 DNA sequence: TGCAGTGCTAGGTGGACAGGCCAAGCAGCTTTCTTT. Translation: CSARWTGQAAFF.

The CDR3: CASSLGQGKYRGSPLHF. CDR3 DNA sequence: TGCGCCAGCAGCTTGGGACAGGGGAAGTATAGAGGTTCACCCCTCCACTTT. The chain carries TRBV5-1 and TRBJ1-6; 8 bases agree with TRBD1. CDR1 and CDR2 from the germline V gene are SGHRS and YFSETQ. V gave up 0 bases and J gave up 9 bases; unmatched junction bases: 11. The CDR3 totals 17 residues.

This clonotype appeared a single time. V is TRBV6-5 and J is TRBJ2-4; 11 bases align to TRBD1. The DNA end favors TRBJ2-7, so the J call may be wrong. This CDR3 contains 15 residues. Germline V gene lookup returns CDR1 MNHEY and CDR2 SVGAGI. The CDR3 region is CASREKGQGVYEQYF. The CDR3 bases are TGTGCCAGCAGGGAGAAGGGACAGGGGGTGTACGAGCAGTACTTC.

This clonotype was seen more than once but under ten times. V usage is TRBV7-9 and J usage is TRBJ2-5; a possible D gene is TRBD1 (6 bases). The V end was cut by 4 bases, the J end by 2 bases, with 11 bases between. The CDR3 spans 14 residues. From germline, CDR1 is SEHNR and CDR2 FQNEAQ (reference sequence). The CDR3 sequence: CASSYPQGQETQYF. CDR3 in DNA: TGTGCCAGCAGCTACCCCCAGGGGCAAGAGACCCAGTACTTC.

The rearrangement uses TRBV7-9 and TRBJ2-1; D gene uncertain. Trimming shortened V by 4 bases and J by 8 bases, and 12 bases separated the two germline ends. CDR3 length equals 13 residues. CDR1 is SEHNR and CDR2 is FQNEAQ in the germline V gene (reference sequence). The CDR3 DNA sequence: TGTGCCAGCAGCTCAGTAGTCTATGATGAGCAGTTCTTC. Translation gives CASSSVVYDEQFF. The full variable domain, rest sourced from reference TRBV7-9 and TRBJ2-1, is DTGVSQNPRHKITKRGQNVTFRCDPISEHNRLYWYRQTLGQGPEFLTYFQNEAQLEKSRLLSDRFSAERPKGSFSTLEIQRTEQGDSAMYLCASSSVVYDEQFFGPGTRLTVL.